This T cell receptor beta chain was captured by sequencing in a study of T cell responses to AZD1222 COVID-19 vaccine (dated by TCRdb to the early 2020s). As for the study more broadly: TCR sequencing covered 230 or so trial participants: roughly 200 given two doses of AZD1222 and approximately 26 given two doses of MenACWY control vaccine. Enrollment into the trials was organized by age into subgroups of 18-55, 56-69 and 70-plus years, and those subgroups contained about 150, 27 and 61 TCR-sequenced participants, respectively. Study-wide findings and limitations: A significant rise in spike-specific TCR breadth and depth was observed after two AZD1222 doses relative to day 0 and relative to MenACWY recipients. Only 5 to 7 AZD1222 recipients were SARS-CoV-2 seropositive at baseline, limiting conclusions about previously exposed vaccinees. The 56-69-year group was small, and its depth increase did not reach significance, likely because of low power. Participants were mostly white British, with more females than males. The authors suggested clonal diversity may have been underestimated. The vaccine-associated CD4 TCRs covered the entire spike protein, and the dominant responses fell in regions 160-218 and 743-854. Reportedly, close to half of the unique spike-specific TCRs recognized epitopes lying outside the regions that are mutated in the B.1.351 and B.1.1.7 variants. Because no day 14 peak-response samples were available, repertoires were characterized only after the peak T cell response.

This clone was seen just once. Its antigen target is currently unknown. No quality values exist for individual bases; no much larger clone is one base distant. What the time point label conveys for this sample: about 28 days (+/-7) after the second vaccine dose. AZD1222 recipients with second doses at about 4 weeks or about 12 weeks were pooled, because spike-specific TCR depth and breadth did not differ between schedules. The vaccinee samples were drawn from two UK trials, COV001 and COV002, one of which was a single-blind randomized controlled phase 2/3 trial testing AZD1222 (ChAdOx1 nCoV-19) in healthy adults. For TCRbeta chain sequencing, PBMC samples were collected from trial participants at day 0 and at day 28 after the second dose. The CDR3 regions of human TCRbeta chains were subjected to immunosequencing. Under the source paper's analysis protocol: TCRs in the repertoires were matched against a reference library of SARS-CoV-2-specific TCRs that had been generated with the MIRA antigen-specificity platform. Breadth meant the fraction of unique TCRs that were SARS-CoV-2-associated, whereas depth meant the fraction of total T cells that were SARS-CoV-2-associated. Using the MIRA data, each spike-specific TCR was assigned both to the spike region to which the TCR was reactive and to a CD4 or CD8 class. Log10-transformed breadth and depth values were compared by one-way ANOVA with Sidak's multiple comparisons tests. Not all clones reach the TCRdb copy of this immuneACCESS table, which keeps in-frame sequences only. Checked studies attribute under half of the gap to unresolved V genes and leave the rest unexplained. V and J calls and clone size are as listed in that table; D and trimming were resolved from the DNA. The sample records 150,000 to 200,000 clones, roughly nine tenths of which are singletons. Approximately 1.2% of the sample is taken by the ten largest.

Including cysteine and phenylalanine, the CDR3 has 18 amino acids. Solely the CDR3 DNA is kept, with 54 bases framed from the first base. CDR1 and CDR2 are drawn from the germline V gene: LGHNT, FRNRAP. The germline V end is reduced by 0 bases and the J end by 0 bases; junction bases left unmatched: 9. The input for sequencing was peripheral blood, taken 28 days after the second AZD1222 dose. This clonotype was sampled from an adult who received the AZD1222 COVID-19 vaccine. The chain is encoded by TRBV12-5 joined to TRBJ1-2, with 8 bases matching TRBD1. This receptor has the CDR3 CASGLVHLAGGSNYGYTF. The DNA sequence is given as TGTGCTAGTGGTTTGGTACATCTGGCAGGGGGCTCTAACTATGGCTACACCTTC.